Listed below are T cell receptor beta chains from one sample, sequenced in a study of OX40 agonist ivuxolimab in advanced cancers. Clones were read by immunoSEQ multiplex PCR, and TCRdb kept only the in-frame ones, dropping some. The repertoire holds more than 12,000 clones, about 90% seen once, with 20% to 25% in the top ten. Sequenced material: CD4+ or CD8+ T cells sorted from blood, taken in a trial of the OX40 agonist ivuxolimab. These receptors all stem from an adult with an advanced solid tumor such as melanoma, head and neck, liver or kidney cancer. Both conserved end residues are part of each CDR3. The order of the fields is clone size, V gene, J gene, D gene, CDR3 protein, CDR3 DNA. A D gene is named only where the DNA matches it firmly. Size values are once, few and many counts, or a class for expanded clones, and some rows have none.

clone_size: -; v_call: TRBV10-3; j_call: TRBJ1-5; d_call: -; cdr3_aa: CAISESGNGNQPQHF; cdr3_nt: TGTGCCATCAGTGAGTCGGGGAATGGCAATCAGCCCCAGCATTTT
clone_size: -; v_call: TRBV5-4; j_call: TRBJ2-1; d_call: TRBD2; cdr3_aa: CASSFAGVHNEQFF; cdr3_nt: TGTGCCAGCAGCTTTGCGGGAGTCCACAATGAGCAGTTCTTC
clone_size: -; v_call: TRBV29-1; j_call: TRBJ1-1; d_call: -; cdr3_aa: CSVVQGYGTEAFF; cdr3_nt: TGCAGCGTCGTACAGGGTTATGGCACTGAAGCTTTCTTT
clone_size: once; v_call: TRBV5-1; j_call: TRBJ2-1; d_call: TRBD1; cdr3_aa: CASSLGTGYVNEQFF; cdr3_nt: TGCGCCAGCAGCCTCGGGACAGGGTACGTCAATGAGCAGTTCTTC
clone_size: -; v_call: TRBV11-2; j_call: TRBJ1-5; d_call: -; cdr3_aa: CASSPQGNNQPQHF; cdr3_nt: TGTGCCAGCAGCCCTCAGGGAAACAATCAGCCCCAGCATTTT
clone_size: few; v_call: TRBV5-1; j_call: TRBJ1-2; d_call: -; cdr3_aa: CASTPLSPDYGYTF; cdr3_nt: TGCGCCAGCACCCCACTCTCACCTGACTATGGCTACACCTTC
clone_size: -; v_call: TRBV2; j_call: TRBJ1-1; d_call: TRBD1; cdr3_aa: CASTSNRGSTEAFF; cdr3_nt: TGTGCCAGCACCTCCAACAGGGGGAGCACTGAAGCTTTCTTT
clone_size: -; v_call: TRBV7-9; j_call: TRBJ2-1; d_call: TRBD1; cdr3_aa: CASSWTGTDEQFF; cdr3_nt: TGTGCCAGCAGCTGGACAGGTACGGATGAGCAGTTCTTC
clone_size: -; v_call: TRBV28; j_call: TRBJ2-7; d_call: -; cdr3_aa: CASGLASYEQYF; cdr3_nt: TGTGCCTCGGGGCTAGCTTCCTACGAGCAGTACTTC
clone_size: -; v_call: TRBV7-9; j_call: TRBJ1-4; d_call: -; cdr3_aa: CASTRGTGRKLFF; cdr3_nt: TGTGCCAGCACCAGAGGTACAGGAAGAAAACTGTTTTTT
clone_size: once; v_call: TRBV7-6; j_call: TRBJ2-3; d_call: -; cdr3_aa: CASSLSGNTDTQYF; cdr3_nt: TGTGCCAGCAGCTTATCCGGAAACACAGATACGCAGTATTTT
clone_size: -; v_call: TRBV18; j_call: TRBJ2-1; d_call: TRBD2; cdr3_aa: CASSPIGASGKYNEQFF; cdr3_nt: TGTGCCAGCTCACCAATTGGGGCTAGCGGGAAGTACAATGAGCAGTTCTTC
clone_size: -; v_call: TRBV7-6; j_call: TRBJ2-1; d_call: TRBD2; cdr3_aa: CASSLALAGGSYNEQFF; cdr3_nt: TGTGCCAGCAGCTTAGCGCTAGCGGGAGGCTCCTACAATGAGCAGTTCTTC
clone_size: -; v_call: TRBV13; j_call: TRBJ2-7; d_call: -; cdr3_aa: CASSSRRTAISYEQYF; cdr3_nt: TGTGCCAGCAGCTCAAGAAGGACAGCGATTTCCTACGAGCAGTACTTC
clone_size: -; v_call: TRBV2; j_call: TRBJ2-1; d_call: TRBD1; cdr3_aa: CATTGEKNEQFF; cdr3_nt: TGTGCTACAACAGGGGAGAAGAATGAGCAGTTCTTC
clone_size: once; v_call: TRBV4-2; j_call: TRBJ1-4; d_call: TRBD1; cdr3_aa: CASSPQGTNEKLFF; cdr3_nt: TGTGCCAGCAGCCCACAGGGGACTAATGAAAAACTGTTTTTT
clone_size: once; v_call: TRBV4-1; j_call: TRBJ1-2; d_call: -; cdr3_aa: CASSFGVNYGYTF; cdr3_nt: TGCGCCAGCAGCTTCGGGGTTAACTATGGCTACACCTTC
clone_size: -; v_call: TRBV27; j_call: TRBJ2-1; d_call: TRBD2; cdr3_aa: CASRSTGTSGNEQFF; cdr3_nt: TGTGCCAGCAGATCAACGGGGACTAGCGGTAATGAGCAGTTCTTC
clone_size: -; v_call: TRBV11-1; j_call: TRBJ2-7; d_call: -; cdr3_aa: CASSGEEFRPSEQYF; cdr3_nt: TGTGCCAGCAGCGGAGAGGAGTTTCGACCCTCCGAGCAGTACTTC
clone_size: -; v_call: TRBV5-6; j_call: TRBJ2-1; d_call: TRBD2; cdr3_aa: CASSLELAGHNEQFF; cdr3_nt: TGTGCCAGCAGCTTGGAACTAGCGGGGCACAATGAGCAGTTCTTC
clone_size: -; v_call: TRBV11-2; j_call: TRBJ2-1; d_call: -; cdr3_aa: CASSLDPPLGGINEQFF; cdr3_nt: TGTGCCAGCAGCTTAGATCCGCCCCTTGGGGGAATCAATGAGCAGTTCTTC
clone_size: -; v_call: TRBV7-9; j_call: TRBJ2-7; d_call: TRBD2; cdr3_aa: CASRSGSSYEQYF; cdr3_nt: TGTGCCAGCAGGAGCGGGAGCTCCTACGAGCAGTACTTC
clone_size: -; v_call: TRBV19; j_call: TRBJ1-1; d_call: TRBD1; cdr3_aa: CASSVGQGNTEAFF; cdr3_nt: TGTGCCAGTAGTGTGGGACAGGGGAACACTGAAGCTTTCTTT